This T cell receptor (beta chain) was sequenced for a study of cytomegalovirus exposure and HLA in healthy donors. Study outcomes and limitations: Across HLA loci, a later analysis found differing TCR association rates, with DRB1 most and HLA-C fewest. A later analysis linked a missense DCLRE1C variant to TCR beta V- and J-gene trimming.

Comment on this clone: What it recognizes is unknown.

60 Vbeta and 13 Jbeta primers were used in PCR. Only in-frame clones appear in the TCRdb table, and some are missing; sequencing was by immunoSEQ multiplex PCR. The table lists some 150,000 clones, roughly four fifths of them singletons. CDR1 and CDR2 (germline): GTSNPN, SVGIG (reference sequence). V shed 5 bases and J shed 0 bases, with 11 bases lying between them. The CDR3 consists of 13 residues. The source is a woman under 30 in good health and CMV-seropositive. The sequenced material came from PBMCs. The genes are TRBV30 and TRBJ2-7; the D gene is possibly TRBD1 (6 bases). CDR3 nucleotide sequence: TGTGCCTGGTCCGGACAGTCCTCCTACGAGCAGTACTTC. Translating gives CAWSGQSSYEQYF.